Sequencing of this T cell receptor (beta chain) was carried out in a study of cytomegalovirus exposure and HLA in healthy donors. This clone was detected once. The antigen is unknown. The V gene lost 3 bases and the J gene lost 0 bases, with 11 bases spanning the gap. The CDR3 is 15 residues long. Germline V gives CDR1 PRHDT, CDR2 FYEKMQ (reference sequence). Findings of the study overall: In a later analysis, more than 15,000 TCR beta sequences were associated with HLA alleles at 0.05 false discovery rate.

It was with 60 Vbeta and 13 Jbeta primers that the PCR ran. The data were produced by immunoSEQ multiplex PCR, yet TCRdb's version contains in-frame clones alone and is incomplete. The repertoire holds 130,000 or so clones, with around four fifths as singletons. The clonotype originates from a man aged 40-49 years in good health and CMV-seronegative. The chain carries TRBV13 and TRBJ1-2; D perhaps matches TRBD1 (5 bases). Sequencing used PBMCs. In DNA, the CDR3 is TGTGCCAGCAGCTTCCTTGGACAACCTAACTATGGCTACACCTTC. Translating gives CASSFLGQPNYGYTF.